These 12 T cell receptor beta chains came from one sample sequenced in a study of circulating CD8 cells and anti-PD-1 response in melanoma. Sorting of live CD3+CD8+TCRalphabeta+ cells by PD-1 and/or TIGIT gave four subsets. TCR libraries were prepared from approximately 15 ng of total RNA with the QIAseq Immune Repertoire TCR panel. MiXCR was run by TCRdb on the reads, yielding one entry per CDR3 protein. Of 2,000 to 2,500 distinct CDR3 sequences in the sample, less than 8% were seen once. The specimen comprised CD8+ T cells from PBMCs, sampled at baseline or after one month of anti-PD-1 therapy (not recorded which). The receptors were sampled from a human donor with melanoma.

By sample share, this clonotype is large. The genes are TRBV20-1 and TRBJ2-7; the D call may be TRBD1 or TRBD2 (5 bases each). The V and J ends lost 6 bases and 4 bases respectively, with 16 bases between them. This CDR3 is 13 amino acids long. Germline V gene data show CDR1 as DFQATT and CDR2 as SNEGSKA (reference sequence). The CDR3 loop reads CSASSVGEYEQYF. The CDR3 nucleotides read TGCAGTGCGAGTTCTGTGGGGGAGTACGAGCAGTACTTC.

This clonotype is termed medium-sized (0.01 to 0.1%). The gene calls are TRBV7-3 and TRBJ2-1; TRBD2 matches at 11 bases. Germline CDR1 reads SGHTA; CDR2 reads FQGTGA. Losses at the gene ends were 3 bases for V and 4 bases for J; bases not matched to a gene: 8. CDR3 length: 17 residues. The CDR3 nucleotides read TGTGCCAGCAGCTTTCTAGCGGGGGGCCCCCCTTACAATGAGCAGTTCTTC. It is translated as CASSFLAGGPPYNEQFF.

This clonotype qualifies as medium-sized. V and J are TRBV27 and TRBJ2-5, with D perhaps TRBD1 (5 bases). The CDR3 contains 14 residues. CDR1 MNHEY and CDR2 SMNVEV come from the germline V gene (reference sequence). V was pared by 5 bases and J by 2 bases, with 12 bases between. The CDR3 loop reads CASSPGRTQETQYF. CDR3 DNA sequence: TGTGCCAGCAGTCCCGGGCGGACACAAGAGACCCAGTACTTC.

The chain has TRBV28 and TRBJ2-5, with D possibly being TRBD1 or TRBD2 (5 bases each). Trimming shortened V by 8 bases and J by 0 bases, and 19 bases separated the two germline ends. Germline V CDR1 and CDR2: MDHEN, SYDVKM. CDR3 size: 16 residues. CDR3 nucleotide sequence: TGTGCCAGCTCCTCTCAAGGGGACGACAACCAAGAGACCCAGTACTTC. Encoded protein: CASSSQGDDNQETQYF.

By share of the sample, this clonotype is medium-sized. V is TRBV6-2 or TRBV6-3 and J is TRBJ2-7; 14 bases agree with TRBD2. This CDR3 has 18 residues. CDR1 is MNHEY and CDR2 is SVGEGT in the germline V gene. Losses at the gene ends were 0 bases for V and 3 bases for J; bases not matched to a gene: 7. CDR3 region: CASSYSLTGTSGSYEQYF. As DNA, the CDR3 is TGTGCCAGCAGTTACTCGTTGACCGGGACTAGCGGGAGCTACGAGCAGTACTTC.

In this sample, this clonotype is medium-sized. The chain employs TRBV14 and TRBJ2-2; possibly TRBD1 or TRBD2 for D (5 bases each). Germline CDR1 SGHDN, CDR2 FVKESK. The CDR3 sequence is 16 residues long. The V end was cut by 4 bases, the J end by 0 bases, with 12 bases between. CDR3 residues: CASSPWGTANTGELFF. The DNA of the CDR3 is TGTGCCAGCAGCCCCTGGGGGACGGCGAACACCGGGGAGCTGTTTTTT.

Sample share makes this clonotype medium-sized (0.01 to 0.1%). Here the CDR3 reads CSVVRQNTEAFF. Written as DNA, the CDR3 is TGCAGCGTTGTTAGGCAGAACACTGAAGCTTTCTTT. The genes are TRBV29-1 and TRBJ1-1, with D hard to call. CDR3 length equals 12 residues. Trimming removed 4 bases from V and 1 base from J, with 7 bases in between. Germline CDR1 is SQVTM and CDR2 is ANQGSEA.

By share of the sample, this clonotype is medium-sized. The V and J genes are TRBV24-1 and TRBJ1-2, with TRBD1 matching 11 bases. The CDR3 is made up of 16 amino acids. Germline lookup yields CDR1 KGHDR and CDR2 SFDVKD. Trimming cost V 0 bases and J 5 bases; bases outside gene matches: 4. This chain's CDR3 is CATSDLGQGARYGYTF. CDR3 DNA sequence: TGTGCCACCAGTGATTTGGGACAGGGGGCGCGTTATGGCTACACCTTC.

This clonotype is labeled medium-sized. V usage is TRBV28 and J usage is TRBJ2-5; D gene unclear. Germline V gene sequence: CDR1 MDHEN, CDR2 SYDVKM. V was clipped by 3 bases and J by 4 bases, with 12 bases between them. This CDR3 contains 14 residues. The CDR3 bases are TGTGCCAGCAGTTTGATCGGTACCGGAGAGACCCAGTACTTC. Encoded protein: CASSLIGTGETQYF.

This clonotype rates as large (0.1 to 1%). V usage is TRBV27 and J usage is TRBJ2-1; 12 nucleotides match TRBD2. CDR3 length: 15 residues. Germline CDR1 and CDR2: MNHEY and SMNVEV (reference sequence). V gave up 5 bases and J gave up 10 bases; unmatched junction bases: 9. CDR3 bases: TGTGCCAGCAGTGGCCTAGCGGGAGGGCCGAAGGAGCAGTTCTTC. It codes for CASSGLAGGPKEQFF.

Judged by abundance, this clonotype is medium-sized (0.01 to 0.1%). This rearrangement joins TRBV6-4 to TRBJ2-1; 7 bases fit TRBD2. Germline assignment: CDR1 MRHNA and CDR2 SNTAGT. This CDR3 has 15 residues. Trimming removed 4 bases from V and 0 bases from J; junction bases left unmatched: 3. This CDR3 is CASSATSDSYNEQFF. Here the CDR3 DNA reads TGTGCCAGCAGTGCTACTAGCGACTCCTACAATGAGCAGTTCTTC.

This clonotype was seen a few times. This chain joins TRBV28 and TRBJ2-3; the D call may be TRBD1 or TRBD2 (5 bases each). Germline V CDR1 and CDR2: MDHEN, SYDVKM. CDR3 length equals 16 residues. V dropped 4 bases and J dropped 4 bases, with 18 bases sitting between them. CDR3 sequence: CASSWDQGKAPDTQYF. The CDR3 region has the DNA TGTGCCAGCAGTTGGGACCAAGGAAAAGCACCAGATACGCAGTATTTT. The variable domain in full, with the rest retrieved from reference TRBV28 and TRBJ2-3, is DVKVTQSSRYLVKRTGEKVFLECVQDMDHENMFWYRQDPGLGLRLIYFSYDVKMKEKGDIPEGYSVSREKKERFSLILESASTNQTSMYLCASSWDQGKAPDTQYFGPGTRLTVL.